Listed below are T cell receptor beta chains from one sample, sequenced in a study of blood T cell repertoires in COVID-19. The table came from immunoSEQ multiplex PCR; TCRdb's copy has only in-frame clones and leaves some out. The sample contains roughly 190,000 clones, around 90% of which appear only once. Sequencing used peripheral blood. The receptors come from a human donor in a cohort sampled during active COVID-19. Each CDR3 is given with its conserved first and last residue. A D gene is named only where the DNA matches it firmly. Only part of the rows carry a size: once, few, many, or a class if the clone is expanded.

cdr3_length,j_call,d_call,clone_size,v_call,cdr3_nt,cdr3_aa
16,TRBJ1-3,.,.,TRBV11-2,TGTGCCAGCAGCTTAGATGGGGCAGGGACTGGAAACACCATATATTTT,CASSLDGAGTGNTIYF
15,TRBJ1-6,TRBD1,.,TRBV2,TGTGCCAGCCAGACAGGGGGTGACTATAATTCACCCCTCCACTTT,CASQTGGDYNSPLHF
14,TRBJ2-1,.,.,TRBV4-1,TGCGCCAGCAGCCAAGATAGGAGGAACACCGCGCAGTTCTTC,CASSQDRRNTAQFF
16,TRBJ1-5,.,.,TRBV7-8,TGTGCCAGCAGCTTAAGCGGGACCCACCCCACTCAGCCCCAGCATTTT,CASSLSGTHPTQPQHF
15,TRBJ2-1,TRBD2,.,TRBV9,TGTGCCAGCAGCCCCATAGCGGGAGAATACAATGAGCAGTTCTTC,CASSPIAGEYNEQFF
16,TRBJ2-7,TRBD2,.,TRBV27,TGTGCCAGCAGACGGACTAGCGGGGGCCTCTCCTACGAGCAGTACTTC,CASRRTSGGLSYEQYF
14,TRBJ2-7,.,.,TRBV3-1/TRBV3-2,TGTGCCAGCAGCCAACCCTACAGGGCTGGGGAGCAGTACTTC,CASSQPYRAGEQYF
14,TRBJ1-2,.,.,TRBV6-2/TRBV6-3,TGTGCCAGCAGCTCCAGGGTCCGGGACTATGGCTACACCTTC,CASSSRVRDYGYTF
14,TRBJ2-3,.,.,TRBV6-4,TGTGCCAGCAGTGGAGGACAGAGCACAGATACGCAGTATTTT,CASSGGQSTDTQYF
14,TRBJ2-7,.,.,TRBV4-3,TGCGCCAGCAGCCAAGATGGCGGGGTGGGCGAGCAGTACTTC,CASSQDGGVGEQYF
17,TRBJ2-3,TRBD1,.,TRBV4-3,TGCGCCAGCAGCCAATTATCCGGGACAGCTGGCACAGATACGCAGTATTTT,CASSQLSGTAGTDTQYF
13,TRBJ1-1,.,once,TRBV2,TGTGCCAGCAGTGGGGAGGGGGGTACTGAAGCTTTCTTT,CASSGEGGTEAFF
16,TRBJ2-3,TRBD2,.,TRBV9,TGTGCCAGCAGCCCTTCAGGGACTAGCGGGAGATATACGCAGTATTTT,CASSPSGTSGRYTQYF
16,TRBJ1-1,TRBD1,.,TRBV15,TGTGCCACCAGCAGAGATCCGGGACAGGGGATCTCTGAAGCTTTTTTT,CATSRDPGQGISEAFF
13,TRBJ2-7,.,.,TRBV10-3,TGTGCCATCAGTGAATTCAGAACCTACGAGCAGTACTTC,CAISEFRTYEQYF
12,TRBJ2-3,TRBD2,.,TRBV29-1,TGCAGCGTTGGGACTAGCGCCGATACGCAGTATTTT,CSVGTSADTQYF
15,TRBJ1-1,TRBD1,.,TRBV6-5,TGTGCCAGCAGGATACCGGGACAGACGAACACTGAAGCTTTCTTT,CASRIPGQTNTEAFF
14,TRBJ2-3,TRBD2,.,TRBV6-5,TGTGCCAGCAGGATTAGCGGGAGCACAGATACGCAGTATTTT,CASRISGSTDTQYF
15,TRBJ2-2,TRBD1,.,TRBV5-4,TGTGCCAGCAGCTTCCGGACACAGGGGACCGGGGAGCTGTTTTTT,CASSFRTQGTGELFF
14,TRBJ1-1,.,.,TRBV18,TGTGCCAGCTCACCACCTCTAGGGAACACTGAAGCTTTCTTT,CASSPPLGNTEAFF
14,TRBJ2-7,TRBD1,once,TRBV7-2,TGTGCCAGCAGCCCAATTGGGACAGCATACGAGCAGTACTTC,CASSPIGTAYEQYF
14,TRBJ1-5,.,.,TRBV7-9,TGTGCCAGCAGCTTAGACAGTGCCAATCAGCCCCAGCATTTT,CASSLDSANQPQHF
14,TRBJ2-1,TRBD2,.,TRBV11-2,TGTGCCAGCACCCAGGGACTACAATACAATGAGCAGTTCTTC,CASTQGLQYNEQFF
14,TRBJ2-1,.,.,TRBV3-1/TRBV3-2,TGTGCCAGCAGCCAAGAGGGACACCGCACCCCAAGGTTCTTC,CASSQEGHRTPRFF
18,TRBJ2-3,TRBD1,.,TRBV2,TGTGCCAGCATAGTACAGGGGGGTCCGGCCTCCTTCACAGATACGCAGTATTTT,CASIVQGGPASFTDTQYF
14,TRBJ1-6,.,.,TRBV5-1,TGCGCCAGCAGCTTGGGTCAGGATGATTCACCCCTCCACTTT,CASSLGQDDSPLHF